A selection of T cell receptor beta chains follows, all from one sample in a study of cytomegalovirus exposure and HLA in healthy donors. TCRdb's table, derived via immunoSEQ multiplex PCR, lists solely in-frame clones and lacks some. In the table there are 86,000 or so clones, almost 97% of which are singletons. The sequenced sample consisted of PBMCs. These receptors all stem from a man younger than 30 in good health and CMV-seropositive. Both conserved end residues are part of each CDR3. A D gene is named only where the DNA matches it firmly. The size entry is marked missing in some rows and otherwise reads once, few, many or a size class.

CDR3aa	CDR3nt	abundance	j_gene	d_gene	v_gene
CSVSYTAVGNEQFF	TGCAGCGTTTCCTATACAGCTGTGGGTAATGAGCAGTTCTTC	-	TRBJ2-1	-	TRBV29-1
CASSLVQGVPEAFF	TGCGCCAGCAGCTTGGTTCAGGGGGTCCCTGAAGCTTTCTTT	-	TRBJ1-1	TRBD1	TRBV5-1
CASSEGAGGAYEQYF	TGTGCCAGCAGTGAGGGAGCGGGAGGAGCCTACGAGCAGTACTTC	-	TRBJ2-7	TRBD2	TRBV6-1
CASSLETSFNEQFF	TGTGCCAGCAGCTTGGAGACTAGCTTCAATGAGCAGTTCTTC	-	TRBJ2-1	TRBD2	TRBV5-6
CAWSGLRGNYGYTF	TGTGCCTGGAGTGGCCTCAGGGGAAACTATGGCTACACCTTC	-	TRBJ1-2	-	TRBV30
CASSRITGTSGYNEQFF	TGCGCCAGCAGTCGAATAACCGGGACTAGCGGCTACAATGAGCAGTTCTTC	once	TRBJ2-1	TRBD2	TRBV10-1
CASSQVTGTTNNYGYTF	TGCGCCAGCAGCCAGGTCACCGGGACAACAAACAACTATGGCTACACCTTC	-	TRBJ1-2	-	TRBV4-1
CAISESTGAGANVLTF	TGTGCCATCAGTGAGTCAACGGGAGCTGGGGCCAACGTCCTGACTTTC	-	TRBJ2-6	-	TRBV10-3
CASHPPGQGATEAFF	TGTGCCAGTCACCCCCCTGGACAGGGGGCGACTGAAGCTTTCTTT	-	TRBJ1-1	TRBD1	TRBV19
CASSQAHGGGELFF	TGTGCCAGCAGCCAAGCCCACGGGGGAGGAGAACTGTTTTTT	-	TRBJ1-4	-	TRBV14
CSATTGGVGNQPQHF	TGCAGCGCTACGACAGGGGGGGTTGGCAATCAGCCCCAGCATTTT	-	TRBJ1-5	TRBD1	TRBV29-1
CARSSTDRGRNSAFF	TGTGCCAGAAGCTCTACGGACAGGGGTCGCAACTCGGCGTTCTTC	once	TRBJ2-1	TRBD1	TRBV5-3
CASSFGGIYEQYF	TGTGCCAGCAGCTTCGGCGGGATCTACGAGCAGTACTTC	once	TRBJ2-7	-	TRBV7-2
CASSSGLAEGLEQYF	TGTGCCAGCAGCTCAGGACTAGCGGAGGGCCTCGAGCAGTACTTC	once	TRBJ2-7	TRBD2	TRBV13
CASKKLASANEQFF	TGTGCCAGTAAAAAGCTCGCTAGCGCCAATGAGCAGTTCTTC	-	TRBJ2-1	-	TRBV19
CAIRAGASYGYTF	TGTGCCATCAGGGCAGGGGCTAGCTATGGCTACACCTTC	-	TRBJ1-2	-	TRBV10-3
CASSLDSYGYTF	TGCGCCAGCAGTTTGGACAGCTATGGCTACACCTTC	-	TRBJ1-2	-	TRBV5-1
CASSAGRNTGELFF	TGTGCCAGTTCGGCGGGTAGGAACACCGGGGAGCTGTTTTTT	-	TRBJ2-2	-	TRBV5-4
CASSGGTVSAYGYTF	TGTGCCAGTAGTGGCGGGACGGTCTCTGCTTATGGCTACACCTTC	-	TRBJ1-2	-	TRBV19
CASSFQPTGEQYF	TGTGCCAGCAGCTTTCAGCCGACAGGCGAGCAGTACTTC	-	TRBJ2-7	-	TRBV7-2
CASSEALLREVADTQYF	TGTGCCAGCAGTGAAGCCCTTTTGAGGGAGGTGGCAGATACGCAGTATTTT	-	TRBJ2-3	-	TRBV6-1
CAWGVRGNYGYTF	TGTGCCTGGGGAGTCAGGGGGAACTATGGCTACACCTTC	-	TRBJ1-2	TRBD1	TRBV30
CASSYSDTYEQYF	TGTGCCAGCAGTTACTCCGACACCTACGAGCAGTACTTC	few	TRBJ2-7	-	TRBV6-5
CASSLSSGLDYEQYF	TGTGCCAGCAGCTTATCTTCGGGACTGGACTACGAGCAGTACTTC	-	TRBJ2-7	-	TRBV7-3
CASSPTTYEQYF	TGCGCCAGCAGCCCAACTACCTACGAGCAGTACTTC	-	TRBJ2-7	-	TRBV5-1
CACPRGDRVYNEQFF	TGTGCCTGTCCCAGGGGGGACAGGGTCTACAATGAGCAGTTCTTC	-	TRBJ2-1	TRBD1	TRBV30
CASSFTIPGQGADYGYTF	TGTGCCAGCAGCTTTACTATCCCCGGACAGGGGGCAGACTATGGCTACACCTTC	-	TRBJ1-2	TRBD1	TRBV13
CASSVDLRGEAFF	TGTGCCAGCAGCGTAGACTTACGGGGTGAAGCTTTCTTT	-	TRBJ1-1	-	TRBV9
CASSRQGITEAFF	TGTGCCAGCAGCCGACAGGGAATCACTGAAGCTTTCTTT	-	TRBJ1-1	TRBD1	TRBV6-5